These 28 T cell receptor beta chains were sequenced from one sample in a study of blood T cell repertoires in COVID-19. The data were produced by immunoSEQ multiplex PCR, yet TCRdb's version contains in-frame clones alone and is incomplete. The sample includes roughly 120,000 clones, 90% to 95% of them seen just once. What was sequenced was peripheral blood. The receptors come from a man over 45 with COVID-19, enrolled during active disease.

V usage is TRBV19 and J usage is TRBJ2-7, with 9 bases matching TRBD1. The V segment lost 6 bases and the J segment 3 bases; nucleotides outside the gene matches: 9. This CDR3 has 15 residues. Germline V gene lookup returns CDR1 LNHDA and CDR2 SQIVND (reference sequence). CDR3 sequence reads: CASRPTGTGSYEQYF. As DNA, the CDR3 is TGTGCCAGTAGGCCTACCGGGACAGGGAGCTACGAGCAGTACTTC. The full variable domain, in which reference TRBV19 and TRBJ2-7 provide the parts outside the CDR3, is DGGITQSPKYLFRKEGQNVTLSCEQNLNHDAMYWYRQDPGQGLRLIYYSQIVNDFQKGDIAEGYSVSREKKESFPLTVTSAQKNPTAFYLCASRPTGTGSYEQYFGPGTRLTVT.

In this sample, this clone turned up once. The chain uses TRBV5-5 and TRBJ2-1; TRBD2 matches at 8 bases. The length of the CDR3 is 15 residues. J was trimmed by 5 bases and V by 0 bases; bases with no gene match: 4. In germline, CDR1 is SGHKS, CDR2 YYEKEE (reference sequence). CDR3 protein: CASSLAPAGDNEQFF. Here the CDR3 DNA reads TGTGCCAGCAGCTTGGCCCCAGCGGGGGACAATGAGCAGTTCTTC.

This chain connects TRBV5-1 to TRBJ2-5; D uncertain. The CDR3 consists of 16 residues. With 0 bases removed from V and 0 bases from J, the gap between germline ends came to 12 bases. Germline-derived CDR1 and CDR2 are SGHRS and YFSETQ. The CDR3 nucleotides are TGCGCCAGCAGCTTGGGGGTTAGCCAAAACCAAGAGACCCAGTACTTC. This sequence encodes CASSLGVSQNQETQYF.

V and J are TRBV3-1 (or the pseudogene TRBV3-2) and TRBJ1-1; D gene uncertain. Germline V gene lookup returns CDR1 LGHDT and CDR2 YNNKEL (reference sequence). Trimming left V 3 bases short and J 5 bases short, with 13 bases between. The CDR3 is 14 amino acids. The CDR3 coding sequence is TGTGCCAGCAGCCAGTCGGGGTCGGGAACTGAAGCTTTCTTT. Translated, it gives CASSQSGSGTEAFF.

This chain connects TRBV5-1 to TRBJ1-4; a weak D match, TRBD1 (6 bases). From germline, CDR1 is SGHRS and CDR2 YFSETQ. The CDR3 totals 14 residues. V lost 4 bases and J lost 3, with 10 bases in between. Written as DNA, the CDR3 is TGCGCCAGCAGCGGACAGTCGGCTAATGAAAAACTGTTTTTT. It encodes CASSGQSANEKLFF.

The V and J genes are TRBV29-1 and TRBJ2-1; 12 bases match TRBD2. The CDR3 totals 14 residues. The trim removed 7 bases at V and 6 bases at J, leaving 7 bases unmatched. The germline gives CDR1 SQVTM, CDR2 ANQGSEA. DNA for the CDR3: TGCAGCGCGACCCCTAGCGGGAGGGCCAATGAGCAGTTCTTC. This translates into CSATPSGRANEQFF.

The chain links TRBV5-1 to TRBJ2-1; 9 nucleotides line up with TRBD1. This CDR3 is built from 15 residues. V was pared by 3 bases and J by 5 bases, with 6 bases of the junction left unmatched. The germline CDR1 and CDR2 sequences are SGHRS and YFSETQ. The CDR3, as DNA: TGCGCCAGCAGCTGGACAGGGGCCGATAACAATGAGCAGTTCTTC. This sequence encodes CASSWTGADNNEQFF.

This chain links TRBV9 with TRBJ2-1, with D maybe TRBD1 (7 bases). Trimming cost V 0 bases and J 1 base, with 11 bases left between them. Germline V gives CDR1 SGDLS, CDR2 YYNGEE. This CDR3 is built from 16 residues. In DNA form, the CDR3 reads TGTGCCAGCAGCGTAGGGCCAGGGGGGTCCTACAATGAGCAGTTCTTC. Residues: CASSVGPGGSYNEQFF.

This clone was observed once. Other DNA variants within this sample encode the same CDR3. This sequence joins TRBV19 and TRBJ1-1, with D tentatively TRBD1 (5 bases). The CDR3 spans 13 residues. The V and J ends lost 1 base and 8 bases respectively, with 11 bases between them. Germline V gene data show CDR1 as LNHDA and CDR2 as SQIVND (reference sequence). The CDR3 DNA is TGTGCCAGTAGTATAGGCCAGGGAAGGGAAGCTTTCTTT. Translating gives CASSIGQGREAFF. The whole variable domain, remainder taken from reference TRBV19 and TRBJ1-1, is DGGITQSPKYLFRKEGQNVTLSCEQNLNHDAMYWYRQDPGQGLRLIYYSQIVNDFQKGDIAEGYSVSREKKESFPLTVTSAQKNPTAFYLCASSIGQGREAFFGQGTRLTVV.

The V gene is TRBV6-5, the J gene TRBJ2-6; D possibly corresponds to TRBD1 (6 bases). Germline V CDR1 and CDR2: MNHEY, SVGAGI. The CDR3 is 15 residues long. V gave up 6 bases and J gave up 4 bases, with 13 bases separating them. This chain's CDR3 is CASRQTGTGANVLTF. The CDR3 nucleotides read TGTGCCAGCAGGCAAACAGGGACGGGGGCCAACGTCCTGACTTTC.

The rearrangement links TRBV30 to TRBJ2-2, with D hard to call. Germline-derived CDR1 and CDR2 are GTSNPN and SVGIG (reference sequence). The CDR3 extends over 13 amino acids. Trimming cost V 0 bases and J 3 bases, with 5 bases left between them. CDR3 bases: TGTGCCTGGAGTGTACTGTACACCGGGGAGCTGTTTTTT. Encoded protein: CAWSVLYTGELFF.

The chain uses TRBV28 and TRBJ2-1; TRBD2 agrees at 9 bases. Per the germline V gene, CDR1 is MDHEN and CDR2 is SYDVKM. V was pared by 6 bases and J by 4 bases, with 10 bases of the junction left unmatched. There are 16 residues in the CDR3. The CDR3, as DNA: TGTGCCAGCAGCCTGACCGGGACTAGCTTTTACAATGAGCAGTTCTTC. The encoded protein is CASSLTGTSFYNEQFF. Full variable domain (outside the CDR3, taken from reference TRBV28 and TRBJ2-1): DVKVTQSSRYLVKRTGEKVFLECVQDMDHENMFWYRQDPGLGLRLIYFSYDVKMKEKGDIPEGYSVSREKKERFSLILESASTNQTSMYLCASSLTGTSFYNEQFFGPGTRLTVL.

The chain is built from TRBV19 and TRBJ1-2, with D possibly matching TRBD1 (5 bases). The germline V gene has CDR1 LNHDA and CDR2 SQIVND (reference sequence). V was trimmed by 3 bases and J by 3 bases, leaving 17 bases between them. CDR3 length: 16 amino acids. CDR3 protein: CASSIPMPRGDYGYTF. CDR3 sequence (DNA): TGTGCCAGTAGTATCCCCATGCCTCGGGGGGACTATGGCTACACCTTC.

The chain employs TRBV4-3 and TRBJ2-3, with 13 bases matching TRBD2. Germline loops: CDR1 LGHNA, CDR2 YSLEER. This CDR3 spans 17 amino acids. V trimming: 3 bases; J trimming: 0 bases; junction bases outside the gene matches: 3. CDR3 bases: TGCGCCAGCAGCCAGGGACTAGCGGGGCCCAGCACAGATACGCAGTATTTT. As protein: CASSQGLAGPSTDTQYF.

This chain joins TRBV4-2 and TRBJ2-7; D perhaps matches TRBD1 (6 bases). The CDR3 consists of 14 residues. V dropped 1 base and J dropped 4 bases, with 11 bases sitting between them. CDR1 is LGHNA, CDR2 YNFKEQ, per germline. The CDR3 region is CASSQGQGLYEQYV. Here the CDR3 DNA reads TGTGCCAGCAGCCAAGGGCAGGGGCTTTACGAGCAGTACGTC.

This chain joins TRBV3-1 (or the pseudogene TRBV3-2) and TRBJ2-1; TRBD2 agrees at 9 bases. Germline V CDR1 and CDR2: LGHDT, YNNKEL (reference sequence). The CDR3 is 15 residues long. V shed 4 bases and J 5 bases; nucleotides not matched to a gene: 6. CDR3 residues: CASSLRSGRNNEQFF. The CDR3 bases are TGTGCCAGCAGCCTCCGGAGCGGGAGGAACAATGAGCAGTTCTTC.

The CDR3: CASSRDRVSYEQYF. Here the CDR3 DNA reads TGCGCCAGCAGCAGGGACAGGGTTTCCTACGAGCAGTACTTC. The chain joins TRBV5-1 to TRBJ2-7, with 9 bases matching TRBD1. The CDR3 is made up of 14 amino acids. The V and J ends lost 4 bases and 1 base, in that order; junction bases with no gene match: 3. Germline assignment: CDR1 SGHRS and CDR2 YFSETQ.

CDR3 protein: CATSRDGGGNDEQYF. For the CDR3, the DNA is TGTGCCACCAGCAGAGATGGGGGAGGTAACGACGAGCAGTACTTC. The chain is built from TRBV15 and TRBJ2-7, with a possible D match to TRBD2 (6 bases). Trimming pared 0 bases from V and 5 bases from J, leaving 14 bases between. This CDR3 has 15 residues. Germline CDR1 LNHNV, CDR2 YYDKDF (reference sequence). Variable domain in full (rest from reference TRBV15 and TRBJ2-7): DAMVIQNPRYQVTQFGKPVTLSCSQTLNHNVMYWYQQKSSQAPKLLFHYYDKDFNNEADTPDNFQSRRPNTSFCFLDIRSPGLGDTAMYLCATSRDGGGNDEQYFGPGTRLTVT.

Only one count was recorded for this clone. This chain uses TRBV19 with TRBJ1-1; 8 bases match TRBD1. The ends lost 7 bases at V and 5 bases at J; junction bases unmatched: 6. Germline assignment: CDR1 LNHDA and CDR2 SQIVND (reference sequence). CDR3 length: 13 amino acids. The chain's CDR3 is CASKDREGTEAFF. CDR3 DNA: TGTGCCAGTAAGGACAGGGAAGGAACTGAAGCTTTCTTT.

This sequence joins TRBV19 and TRBJ2-1; tentatively, D is TRBD2 (5 bases). The germline V gene has CDR1 LNHDA and CDR2 SQIVND (reference sequence). The CDR3 sequence is 14 residues long. The V end was cut by 3 bases, the J end by 4 bases, with 10 bases between. This chain's CDR3 is CASSMELGYNEQFF. The CDR3 DNA reads TGTGCCAGTAGTATGGAACTAGGGTACAATGAGCAGTTCTTC.

The rearrangement uses TRBV20-1 and TRBJ2-5, with D possibly being TRBD2 (5 bases). Germline V gives CDR1 DFQATT, CDR2 SNEGSKA (reference sequence). CDR3 size: 11 residues. V gave up 1 base and J gave up 13 bases, with 13 bases separating them. CDR3 region: CSARGSETTYF. Written as DNA, the CDR3 is TGCAGTGCTAGAGGATCCGAGACTACGTACTTC.

The gene calls are TRBV11-1 and TRBJ2-5, with TRBD1 matching 7 bases. Per the germline V gene, CDR1 is SGHAT and CDR2 is FQDESV (reference sequence). The V segment lost 5 bases and the J segment 3 bases; nucleotides outside the gene matches: 3. CDR3 size: 13 residues. The CDR3 sequence: CASSRDSEETQYF. The CDR3 DNA reads TGTGCCAGCAGCCGGGACAGCGAAGAGACCCAGTACTTC.

The chain is built from TRBV5-1 and TRBJ2-6; 8 positions match TRBD1. CDR3 length: 18 amino acids. The V gene end was trimmed by 0 bases and the J gene end by 4 bases; junction bases not matched to a gene: 9. The germline gives CDR1 SGHRS, CDR2 YFSETQ. The chain's CDR3 is CASSLAPGGPSGANVLTF. The CDR3, as DNA: TGCGCCAGCAGCTTGGCCCCAGGGGGCCCCTCCGGGGCCAACGTCCTGACTTTC.

In this sample, this clone turned up once. The chain combines TRBV30 with TRBJ2-5, with a possible D match to TRBD2 (7 bases). Germline values: CDR1 GTSNPN, CDR2 SVGIG (reference sequence). This CDR3 region has 14 residues. The ends were cut back, 5 bases at V and 3 bases at J, with 16 bases in the middle. CDR3 sequence (DNA): TGTGCCTGGGTGAAGCGGGACACCGAAGAGACCCAGTACTTC. Amino acid sequence: CAWVKRDTEETQYF. The full variable domain, its missing parts supplied by reference TRBV30 and TRBJ2-5, is SQTIHQWPATLVQPVGSPLSLECTVEGTSNPNLYWYRQAAGRGLQLLFYSVGIGQISSEVPQNLSASRPQDRQFILSSKKLLLSDSGFYLCAWVKRDTEETQYFGPGTRLLVL.

This clone was seen only once. CDR3 loop: CASSIQHRAIGRELFF. The CDR3, as DNA: TGTGCCAGCAGTATACAGCACCGGGCCATCGGGAGGGAGCTGTTTTTT. This sequence joins TRBV28 and TRBJ2-2; maybe TRBD2 (5 bases). This CDR3 spans 16 amino acids. Looked up from germline, CDR1 is MDHEN and CDR2 is SYDVKM. Trimming removed 5 bases at V and 9 bases at J, with 22 bases between.

J is TRBJ2-1 and V is TRBV6-2 or TRBV6-3, with D possibly matching TRBD1 (6 bases). This CDR3 has 16 residues. V shed 5 bases and J shed 0 bases, with 14 bases lying between them. The V gene's germline CDR1 is MNHEY and CDR2 SVGEGT. The DNA for the CDR3 is TGTGCCAGCAGTGACCCCGGGACAAGCTCCTACAATGAGCAGTTCTTC. Amino acids: CASSDPGTSSYNEQFF.

The CDR3 nucleotides are TGTGCCATCAGTGCTACGGACAGTTCTAATGGCTACACCTTC. It translates to CAISATDSSNGYTF. The V call is TRBV10-3, the J call TRBJ1-2; tentative D call: TRBD1 (6 bases). The CDR3 contains 14 residues. Trimming left V 4 bases short and J 6 bases short, with 15 bases between. Germline V gene lookup returns CDR1 ENHRY and CDR2 SYGVKD.

The rearrangement links TRBV27 to TRBJ1-6, with D tentatively TRBD1 (6 bases). The CDR3 length is 15 residues. Germline lookup yields CDR1 MNHEY and CDR2 SMNVEV (reference sequence). Trimming stripped 1 base from V and 5 bases from J, with 9 bases between. In DNA, the CDR3 is TGTGCCAGCAGTTTATGGGGGCCCCATAATTCACCCCTCCACTTT. Its translation is CASSLWGPHNSPLHF.